The sample holds one count of the clone carrying this T cell receptor beta chain. As yet, its antigen is unknown. Culture proceeded for approximately nine days, and CD4+ T cells were then isolated. BNT162b2 vaccine or mRNA-1273 vaccine was given to participants in two doses. The sample belongs to a study of vaccination effects on CD4 cells after COVID-19. The CDR3 runs 15 residues. CDR1 and CDR2 (germline): SGHAT, FQNNGV. The V end was cut by 4 bases, the J end by 2 bases, with 12 bases between. The data were produced by immunoSEQ multiplex PCR, yet TCRdb's version contains in-frame clones alone and is incomplete. The table has some 30,000 clones, roughly 74% seen once; the top ten hold more than 12%.

The sample was CD4+ T cells from PBMCs cultured without peptide, taken after COVID-19 vaccination. The chain joins TRBV11-2 to TRBJ1-3, with D possibly being TRBD1 (5 bases). The clonotype was recovered from a human donor who received a COVID-19 vaccine. The CDR3 coding sequence is TGTGCCAGCAGCTCACAGGCTGCGCCTGGAAACACCATATATTTT. Amino acids: CASSSQAAPGNTIYF.